This section outlines one TCR beta chain sequence together with its context. The target antigen is unknown. These data come from a study of T cell responses to AZD1222 COVID-19 vaccine. Looking at the study overall: It was second doses at about 4 or about 12 weeks that were pooled.

CDR1 SGHTA and CDR2 FQGNSA come from the germline V gene. The V segment lost 6 bases and the J segment 6 bases; nucleotides outside the gene matches: 10. This CDR3 has 15 residues. The repertoire was sequenced with immunoSEQ multiplex PCR; TCRdb's copy has only in-frame clones and lacks some. The sample has more than 250,000 clones, approximately 93% seen once. Study-wide points: Unmutated variant regions are reportedly the target of nearly half of TCRs that are spike-specific. Only a handful of AZD1222 recipients tested seropositive at baseline.

This rearrangement joins TRBV7-2 to TRBJ2-2, with 7 bases identical to TRBD1. This clonotype was sampled from an adult in good health. This material consisted of peripheral blood, taken on day 0 of AZD1222 vaccination. In DNA form, the CDR3 reads TGTGCCAGCAGGAAGACAGGGTTCTTCCCCGGGGAGCTGTTTTTT. Protein sequence: CASRKTGFFPGELFF. Full variable domain (outside the CDR3, taken from reference TRBV7-2 and TRBJ2-2): GAGVSQSPSNKVTEKGKDVELRCDPISGHTALYWYRQSLGQGLEFLIYFQGNSAPDKSGLPSDRFSAERTGGSVSTLTIQRTQQEDSAVYLCASRKTGFFPGELFFGEGSRLTVL.